The text below deals with one T cell receptor (beta chain). Its antigen has not been determined. At one boundary the junction diverges from the germline segment, which might be a read error. Taken from cysteine to phenylalanine, the CDR3 has 16 residues. Just the 48-base CDR3 DNA is kept, in frame starting at base 1. CDR1 and CDR2 are drawn from the germline V gene: MGHRA, YSYEKL. This record belongs to a study of blood T cell repertoires in COVID-19 (dated by TCRdb to the early 2020s). With respect to the entire study: Samples covering the acute and convalescent phases of COVID-19 were provided by collaborators in the United States, Italy and Spain. The prospective study material was composed of cDNA or gDNA derived from T cells, B-cell-depleted T cells, or PBMCs. Subjects who had been exposed to COVID-19, were actively infected with it, or had recovered from it provided the deeply sampled blood TCRbeta repertoires that made up the dataset. The repertoires were made available in a free public database intended to serve as a resource for research on the immune response to SARS-CoV-2. Samples were obtained from the ongoing ImmuneRACE study (first 160 participants) and from about 1,300 subjects provided by 6 global collaborators. A de-identified subject ID, COVID-19 status, age in years and sex were almost always included in the sample metadata. Where available, HLA class I and class II types were obtained from metadata supplied by the sample provider rather than from assay-based typing.

In Seattle, one collaborating source enrolled patients while the infection was active and tracked those patients longitudinally over the course of disease. Whole blood was collected in K2EDTA tubes by collaborating institutions according to the institutions' own protocols. For TCRbeta analysis, collaborators shipped samples in one of three forms: frozen whole blood, isolated PBMCs, or DNA extracted from either of those sample types. TCRbeta CDR3 regions were amplified from genomic DNA using the immunoSEQ Assay, a bias-controlled multiplex PCR. The source study handled its data this way. Nucleated cell counts per sample were estimated from amplification of reference gene primers within the assay. To quantify the absolute abundance of each unique TCRbeta CDR3 rearrangement, sequence reads were collapsed and filtered. For each sample, productive Simpson clonality was calculated as the square root of Simpson's diversity index over productive rearrangements. TCRdb stores this immuneACCESS table with in-frame sequences only. Part of the clones is absent; in the studies checked, under half of the shortfall reflects unresolved V genes, and no reason is known for the rest. V and J calls plus clone size are reproduced from that table; the DNA served to infer D and trimming. A total of about 170,000 clones appear in this sample, about 87% of them only once. The ten largest account for under 3% of the sample.

The full study reports these points: How much clinical and demographic metadata was included differed by source and by participant, and the metadata was provided uncurated.

The source of this sequence is a woman of 80 years or more with COVID-19, enrolled during active disease. Sequencing was done on a sample of peripheral blood. The receptor chain draws on TRBV4-1 and TRBJ1-5; there is no confident call for the D gene. The CDR3: CASSQEVWTDNRPQHF. The sequenced DNA is TGCGCCAGCAGCCAAGAAGTTTGGACTGACAATCGGCCCCAGCATTTT.